The clone carrying this T cell receptor beta chain was found many times. The CDR3 is 17 residues long. V lost 7 bases, J lost 0 bases, and 20 bases lay in between. Germline CDR1 is ENHRY and CDR2 is SYGVKD. TCRdb re-analysed the 5' RACE reads in MiXCR, keeping a single row per CDR3 protein. The sample shows almost 30,000 distinct CDR3 sequences, around 10% of them seen only once. The data belong to a study of neurological immune-mediated disorders. This receptor was taken from a woman aged 60-75 years in good health. This rearrangement joins TRBV10-3 to TRBJ2-3, with D maybe TRBD1 (5 bases). Sequencing was carried out using PBMCs. CDR3 protein: CAITSPPGHLSTDTQYF. The CDR3 DNA reads TGTGCCATCACCTCCCCCCCCGGACACCTTAGCACAGATACGCAGTATTTT.